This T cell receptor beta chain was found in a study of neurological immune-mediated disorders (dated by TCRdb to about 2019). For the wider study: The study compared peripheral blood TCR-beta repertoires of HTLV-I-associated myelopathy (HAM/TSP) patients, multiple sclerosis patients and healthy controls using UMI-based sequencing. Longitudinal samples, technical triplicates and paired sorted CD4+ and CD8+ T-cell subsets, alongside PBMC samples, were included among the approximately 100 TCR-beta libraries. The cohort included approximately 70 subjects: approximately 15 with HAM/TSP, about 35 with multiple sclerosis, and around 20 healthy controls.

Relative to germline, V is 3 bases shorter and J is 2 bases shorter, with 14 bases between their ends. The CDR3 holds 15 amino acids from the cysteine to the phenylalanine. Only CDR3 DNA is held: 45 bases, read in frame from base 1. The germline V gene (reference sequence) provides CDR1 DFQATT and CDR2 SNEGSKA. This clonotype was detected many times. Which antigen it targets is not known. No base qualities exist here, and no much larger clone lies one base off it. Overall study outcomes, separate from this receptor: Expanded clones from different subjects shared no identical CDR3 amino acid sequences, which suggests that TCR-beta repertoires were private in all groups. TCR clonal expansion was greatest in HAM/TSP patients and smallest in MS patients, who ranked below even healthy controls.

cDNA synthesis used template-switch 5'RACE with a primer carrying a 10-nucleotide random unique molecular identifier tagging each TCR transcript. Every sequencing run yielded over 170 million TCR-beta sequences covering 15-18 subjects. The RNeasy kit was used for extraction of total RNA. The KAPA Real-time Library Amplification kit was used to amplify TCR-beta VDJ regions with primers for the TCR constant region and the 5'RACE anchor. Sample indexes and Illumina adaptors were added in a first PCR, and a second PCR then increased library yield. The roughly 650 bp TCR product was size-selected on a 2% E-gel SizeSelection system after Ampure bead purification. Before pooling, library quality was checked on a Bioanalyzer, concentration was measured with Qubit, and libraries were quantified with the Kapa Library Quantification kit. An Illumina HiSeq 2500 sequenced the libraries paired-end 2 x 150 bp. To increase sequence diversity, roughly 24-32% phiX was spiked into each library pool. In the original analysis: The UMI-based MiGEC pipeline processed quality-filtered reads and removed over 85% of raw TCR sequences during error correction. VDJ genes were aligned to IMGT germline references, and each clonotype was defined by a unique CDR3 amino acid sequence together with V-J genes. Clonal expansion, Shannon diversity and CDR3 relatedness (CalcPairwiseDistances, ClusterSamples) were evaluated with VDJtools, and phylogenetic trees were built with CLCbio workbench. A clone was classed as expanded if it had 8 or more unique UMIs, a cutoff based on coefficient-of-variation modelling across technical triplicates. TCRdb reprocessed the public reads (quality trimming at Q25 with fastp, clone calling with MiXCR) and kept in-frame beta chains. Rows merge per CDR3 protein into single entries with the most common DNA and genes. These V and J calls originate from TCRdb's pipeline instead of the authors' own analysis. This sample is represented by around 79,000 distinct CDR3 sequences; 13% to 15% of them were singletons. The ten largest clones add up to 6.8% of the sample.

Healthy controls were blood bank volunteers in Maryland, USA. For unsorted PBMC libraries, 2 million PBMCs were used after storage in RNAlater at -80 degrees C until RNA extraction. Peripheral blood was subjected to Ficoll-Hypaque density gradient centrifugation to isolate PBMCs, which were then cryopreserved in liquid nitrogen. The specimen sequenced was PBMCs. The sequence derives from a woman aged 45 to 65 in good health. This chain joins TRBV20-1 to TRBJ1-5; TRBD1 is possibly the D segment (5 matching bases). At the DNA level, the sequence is TGCAGTGCTAGGGAACCGGGGCAGGGCAATCAGCCCCAGCATTTT. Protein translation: CSAREPGQGNQPQHF.